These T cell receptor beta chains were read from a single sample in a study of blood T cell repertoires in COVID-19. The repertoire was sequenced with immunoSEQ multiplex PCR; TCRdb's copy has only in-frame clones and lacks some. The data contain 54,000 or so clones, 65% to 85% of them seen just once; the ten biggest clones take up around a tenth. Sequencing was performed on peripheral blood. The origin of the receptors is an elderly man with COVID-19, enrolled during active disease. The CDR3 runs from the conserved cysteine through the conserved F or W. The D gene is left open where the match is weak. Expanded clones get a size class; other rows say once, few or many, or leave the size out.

CDR3nt: TGTGCCAGCAGTCGAAGAAACGGGGACACTGAAGCTTTCTTT
CDR3aa: CASSRRNGDTEAFF
abundance: NA
j_gene: TRBJ1-1
d_gene: NA
v_gene: TRBV27

CDR3nt: TGTGCCAGCAGGTGGTCAGGGGGTTCCTACGAGCAGTACTTC
CDR3aa: CASRWSGGSYEQYF
abundance: NA
j_gene: TRBJ2-7
d_gene: TRBD1
v_gene: TRBV5-5

CDR3nt: TGCGCCAGCAGCCCAGGGCGTGGCAATCAGCCCCAGCATTTT
CDR3aa: CASSPGRGNQPQHF
abundance: NA
j_gene: TRBJ1-5
d_gene: NA
v_gene: TRBV5-1

CDR3nt: TGTGCCAGCAGTTCTCCGACCGGGACAGGGGGCTACGAGCAGTACTTC
CDR3aa: CASSSPTGTGGYEQYF
abundance: NA
j_gene: TRBJ2-7
d_gene: TRBD1
v_gene: TRBV6-5

CDR3nt: TGTGCCAGCAGCCAAGGGGCAGCCTACAATGAGCAGTTCTTC
CDR3aa: CASSQGAAYNEQFF
abundance: NA
j_gene: TRBJ2-1
d_gene: NA
v_gene: TRBV14

CDR3nt: TGCAGCGTTACCGGACAGGAGGGGTCTGAAGCTTTCTTT
CDR3aa: CSVTGQEGSEAFF
abundance: NA
j_gene: TRBJ1-1
d_gene: TRBD1
v_gene: TRBV29-1

CDR3nt: TGTGCCTGTCTTCCAGGGGCTAACTATGGCTACACCTTC
CDR3aa: CACLPGANYGYTF
abundance: NA
j_gene: TRBJ1-2
d_gene: NA
v_gene: TRBV30

CDR3nt: TGCGCCAGCAGCTCCCAGGGGGGAGTCTATGGCTACACCTTC
CDR3aa: CASSSQGGVYGYTF
abundance: few
j_gene: TRBJ1-2
d_gene: TRBD1
v_gene: TRBV5-1

CDR3nt: TGTGCCACAGATCCGACAGGGGGCGGCTATGGCTACACCTTC
CDR3aa: CATDPTGGGYGYTF
abundance: NA
j_gene: TRBJ1-2
d_gene: TRBD1
v_gene: TRBV7-3

CDR3nt: TGTGCCAGTACCTCTAAAGGGACAGGGGGCAGGAACACTGAAGCTTTCTTT
CDR3aa: CASTSKGTGGRNTEAFF
abundance: few
j_gene: TRBJ1-1
d_gene: TRBD1
v_gene: TRBV19

CDR3nt: TGTGCCAGCAGCCTTCAAGCAGGGCAGTATGGCTACACCTTC
CDR3aa: CASSLQAGQYGYTF
abundance: few
j_gene: TRBJ1-2
d_gene: NA
v_gene: TRBV7-2

CDR3nt: TGTGCAAGTCGCCCGGACAGGGTCAAGGAGACCCAGTACTTC
CDR3aa: CASRPDRVKETQYF
abundance: NA
j_gene: TRBJ2-5
d_gene: NA
v_gene: TRBV12-2

CDR3nt: TGTGCCAGCAGCCCAGGGGGTTATGGCTACACCTTC
CDR3aa: CASSPGGYGYTF
abundance: NA
j_gene: TRBJ1-2
d_gene: TRBD1
v_gene: TRBV27

CDR3nt: TGTGCCAGCAGTTCTACTAGCGGGGGCACAGATACGCAGTATTTT
CDR3aa: CASSSTSGGTDTQYF
abundance: NA
j_gene: TRBJ2-3
d_gene: TRBD2
v_gene: TRBV27

CDR3nt: TGTGCCAGCTCACCACCGAATTGGCTAGCCAATGAGCAGTTCTTC
CDR3aa: CASSPPNWLANEQFF
abundance: NA
j_gene: TRBJ2-1
d_gene: NA
v_gene: TRBV18

CDR3nt: TGTGCCAGTAGTATTAGGGGACAGGGTGGTAATGAGCAGTTCTTC
CDR3aa: CASSIRGQGGNEQFF
abundance: few
j_gene: TRBJ2-1
d_gene: TRBD1
v_gene: TRBV19

CDR3nt: TGTGCCGCGCGCCCCCGCCTAGATCGAGGAGAGACCCAGTACTTC
CDR3aa: CAARPRLDRGETQYF
abundance: once
j_gene: TRBJ2-5
d_gene: NA
v_gene: TRBV6-6

CDR3nt: TGTGCCAGCAGCTTAGCGACAGGGAGTGGGGGCTACACCTTC
CDR3aa: CASSLATGSGGYTF
abundance: NA
j_gene: TRBJ1-2
d_gene: TRBD1
v_gene: TRBV7-9

CDR3nt: TGCGCCAGCAGCCAAGATCACAGGGGATCGAGCGACGAGCAGTACTTC
CDR3aa: CASSQDHRGSSDEQYF
abundance: NA
j_gene: TRBJ2-7
d_gene: TRBD1
v_gene: TRBV4-1

CDR3nt: TGTGCCAGCAGCCCACGGACAGCAGCGAACACCGGGGAGCTGTTTTTT
CDR3aa: CASSPRTAANTGELFF
abundance: few
j_gene: TRBJ2-2
d_gene: NA
v_gene: TRBV5-4

CDR3nt: TGTGCCAGCAGTGGGACTAGCGGGAGAAGCACAGATACGCAGTATTTT
CDR3aa: CASSGTSGRSTDTQYF
abundance: once
j_gene: TRBJ2-3
d_gene: TRBD2
v_gene: TRBV6-1

CDR3nt: TGCGCCAGCAGCCAACCTGACAACCCTGGGACTGAAGCTTTCTTT
CDR3aa: CASSQPDNPGTEAFF
abundance: NA
j_gene: TRBJ1-1
d_gene: NA
v_gene: TRBV4-1

CDR3nt: TGTGCCTGGAGCGTACTAGCGGGGGGGGACAATGAGCAGTTCTTC
CDR3aa: CAWSVLAGGDNEQFF
abundance: NA
j_gene: TRBJ2-1
d_gene: TRBD2
v_gene: TRBV30

CDR3nt: TGTGCCAGCTCACCGGTCCAGGGGAACACTGAAGCTTTCTTT
CDR3aa: CASSPVQGNTEAFF
abundance: NA
j_gene: TRBJ1-1
d_gene: NA
v_gene: TRBV18

CDR3nt: TGTGCCAGCTCCCCCCTACGGGAGACCCAGTACTTC
CDR3aa: CASSPLRETQYF
abundance: NA
j_gene: TRBJ2-5
d_gene: NA
v_gene: TRBV18

CDR3nt: TGTGCCAGCAGTATATTCAGGGAAGACACTGAAGCTTTCTTT
CDR3aa: CASSIFREDTEAFF
abundance: NA
j_gene: TRBJ1-1
d_gene: NA
v_gene: TRBV6-5

CDR3nt: TGCGCCAGCAGCTTGAATCCAGCGGGGGAACAAGATACGCAGTATTTT
CDR3aa: CASSLNPAGEQDTQYF
abundance: NA
j_gene: TRBJ2-3
d_gene: TRBD2
v_gene: TRBV5-1

CDR3nt: TGTGCCAGCAGCCCAGAGGCCCCTAGCCGACTCAACACCGGGGAGCTGTTTTTT
CDR3aa: CASSPEAPSRLNTGELFF
abundance: NA
j_gene: TRBJ2-2
d_gene: NA
v_gene: TRBV9

CDR3nt: TGTGCCAGCAGCTCTTTGGACAGGGGTTCCCCGACCCAGTACTTC
CDR3aa: CASSSLDRGSPTQYF
abundance: NA
j_gene: TRBJ2-5
d_gene: TRBD1
v_gene: TRBV5-6

CDR3nt: TGTGCCAGCAGTGGTGTTCGAGCGGGAGGGTACAATGAGCAGTTCTTC
CDR3aa: CASSGVRAGGYNEQFF
abundance: NA
j_gene: TRBJ2-1
d_gene: TRBD2
v_gene: TRBV2

CDR3nt: TGTGCCAGCAGGTCAGGGTCGGGCAATCAGCCCCAGCATTTT
CDR3aa: CASRSGSGNQPQHF
abundance: NA
j_gene: TRBJ1-5
d_gene: NA
v_gene: TRBV6-6

CDR3nt: TGCGCCAGCAGCGGTCAGGGGGCTCGTGGTGAAAAACTGTTTTTT
CDR3aa: CASSGQGARGEKLFF
abundance: NA
j_gene: TRBJ1-4
d_gene: TRBD1
v_gene: TRBV5-1

CDR3nt: TGTGCCAGCAGCCCAAGCGGGGGGAACTATGGCTACACCTTC
CDR3aa: CASSPSGGNYGYTF
abundance: NA
j_gene: TRBJ1-2
d_gene: NA
v_gene: TRBV9

CDR3nt: TGTGCCTGGAATAGCGGGAGGGCAGATACGCAGTATTTT
CDR3aa: CAWNSGRADTQYF
abundance: NA
j_gene: TRBJ2-3
d_gene: TRBD2
v_gene: TRBV30

CDR3nt: TGTGCCAGCAGCCAAGATCTTGAACAGGGGGGGGCCGGGGAGCTGTTTTTT
CDR3aa: CASSQDLEQGGAGELFF
abundance: NA
j_gene: TRBJ2-2
d_gene: NA
v_gene: TRBV4-2

CDR3nt: TGTGCCAGCAGTGAAGCTTCTAATAACTATGGCTACACCTTC
CDR3aa: CASSEASNNYGYTF
abundance: NA
j_gene: TRBJ1-2
d_gene: NA
v_gene: TRBV2

CDR3nt: TGTGCCAGTAGGGATAGCGGGGGGGGTACCGGGGAGCTGTTTTTT
CDR3aa: CASRDSGGGTGELFF
abundance: NA
j_gene: TRBJ2-2
d_gene: TRBD2
v_gene: TRBV19

CDR3nt: TGTGCCAGCAAGGGACAGGCCTCCAAACTGTTTTTT
CDR3aa: CASKGQASKLFF
abundance: NA
j_gene: TRBJ1-4
d_gene: TRBD1
v_gene: TRBV6-4

CDR3nt: TGCAGCGTTGTGATTGGCGGGGGACTTTACAATGAGCAGTTCTTC
CDR3aa: CSVVIGGGLYNEQFF
abundance: NA
j_gene: TRBJ2-1
d_gene: TRBD2
v_gene: TRBV29-1

CDR3nt: TGCGCCAGCAGCTTCCCGAGGGAGGGGAATGAGCAGTTCTTC
CDR3aa: CASSFPREGNEQFF
abundance: NA
j_gene: TRBJ2-1
d_gene: TRBD2
v_gene: TRBV5-1

CDR3nt: TGTGCCAGCAGCATCCGGCGTGAGCGTGAGCAGTTCTTC
CDR3aa: CASSIRREREQFF
abundance: NA
j_gene: TRBJ2-1
d_gene: NA
v_gene: TRBV7-3

CDR3nt: TGTGCCACCAGTGATTCTTCCGGCGGGGGGGCAACAGATACGCAGTATTTT
CDR3aa: CATSDSSGGGATDTQYF
abundance: once
j_gene: TRBJ2-3
d_gene: TRBD2
v_gene: TRBV24-1

CDR3nt: TGTGCCAGCAGCCCATCAGGCTCTAACTATGGCTACACCTTC
CDR3aa: CASSPSGSNYGYTF
abundance: NA
j_gene: TRBJ1-2
d_gene: NA
v_gene: TRBV6-6

CDR3nt: TGTGCCAGCAGCAAAGGGCTGAGGCATGGCTACACCTTC
CDR3aa: CASSKGLRHGYTF
abundance: NA
j_gene: TRBJ1-2
d_gene: NA
v_gene: TRBV21-1

CDR3nt: TGCGCCAGCAACGCGGGCAGGACCTACCCAGATACGCAGTATTTT
CDR3aa: CASNAGRTYPDTQYF
abundance: NA
j_gene: TRBJ2-3
d_gene: NA
v_gene: TRBV5-1

CDR3nt: TGTGCCAGCAGCTTAAGCGGGGCCGTTAATGAAAAACTGTTTTTT
CDR3aa: CASSLSGAVNEKLFF
abundance: once
j_gene: TRBJ1-4
d_gene: NA
v_gene: TRBV7-3

CDR3nt: TGTGCCAGCAGCGTAGCTGGGGGCGCCGGTCAGCCCCAGCATTTT
CDR3aa: CASSVAGGAGQPQHF
abundance: few
j_gene: TRBJ1-5
d_gene: NA
v_gene: TRBV9

CDR3nt: TGTGCCAGCAGTCCCGGACAGGGGAGGTACTTC
CDR3aa: CASSPGQGRYF
abundance: NA
j_gene: TRBJ2-7
d_gene: TRBD1
v_gene: TRBV27

CDR3nt: TGTGCCAGCAGCCGTCTCGACAGGCGACCCTACGAGCAGTACTTC
CDR3aa: CASSRLDRRPYEQYF
abundance: few
j_gene: TRBJ2-7
d_gene: NA
v_gene: TRBV5-4

CDR3nt: TGTGCCAGCAGCAAACCCCTAGCGGAAAGCTCCTACAATGAGCAGTTCTTC
CDR3aa: CASSKPLAESSYNEQFF
abundance: few
j_gene: TRBJ2-1
d_gene: NA
v_gene: TRBV21-1

CDR3nt: TGCGCCAGCAGCCAAGCGGGTAGCGGGAGGTCAAGCTCCTACAATGAGCAGTTCTTC
CDR3aa: CASSQAGSGRSSSYNEQFF
abundance: once
j_gene: TRBJ2-1
d_gene: TRBD2
v_gene: TRBV4-3

CDR3nt: TGTGCCACCAGTGATTTGACGGAAACGGGGAACACCGGGGAGCTGTTTTTT
CDR3aa: CATSDLTETGNTGELFF
abundance: NA
j_gene: TRBJ2-2
d_gene: NA
v_gene: TRBV24-1

CDR3nt: TGTGCCAGCAGCGGTTCCGGACAGAGTTCGGAAAAACTGTTTTTT
CDR3aa: CASSGSGQSSEKLFF
abundance: NA
j_gene: TRBJ1-4
d_gene: NA
v_gene: TRBV9

CDR3nt: TGTGCCAGCTCACCAGAAATCGACACCAACACTGAAGCTTTCTTT
CDR3aa: CASSPEIDTNTEAFF
abundance: NA
j_gene: TRBJ1-1
d_gene: NA
v_gene: TRBV18

CDR3nt: TGTGCCAGCAGCCTTGCGGGGGGGACGGCGACGCAGTATTTT
CDR3aa: CASSLAGGTATQYF
abundance: NA
j_gene: TRBJ2-3
d_gene: TRBD2
v_gene: TRBV25-1